This TCR beta chain was profiled in a study of blood T cell repertoires in COVID-19. Method: immunoSEQ multiplex PCR; TCRdb's copy keeps in-frame clones and lacks some. This table has tens of thousands of clones, about 89% appearing once. This clonotype was obtained from a man between 65 and 85 years old with active COVID-19. Material for sequencing was peripheral blood.

CDR3 coding DNA: TGTGCCAGCAGCCAGGGGGGGGAGAACACTGAAGCTTTCTTT. As protein: CASSQGGENTEAFF. V usage is TRBV3-1 (or the pseudogene TRBV3-2) and J usage is TRBJ1-1; tentative D call: TRBD1 (5 bases). Germline CDR1 and CDR2: LGHDT and YNNKEL (reference sequence). The CDR3 totals 14 residues. The ends were cut back, 3 bases at V and 1 base at J, with 9 bases in the middle.